The entry below describes one T cell receptor beta chain. Its target is unknown. The CDR3 consists of 14 residues. Deletions cut 5 bases from V and 1 base from J, with 11 bases between. CDR1 and CDR2 (germline): MDHEN, SYDVKM. Here immunoSEQ multiplex PCR was the method, and the copy in TCRdb shows in-frame clones only, minus some. The sample lists 15,000 or so clones, 70% to 90% occurring once. The data belong to a study of T cells in localized non-small cell lung cancer. Findings and caveats of the study: Appearance in adjacent lung was seen for a median approximately 59 of the top 100 tumor clones.

The sequence was obtained from a male donor older than 55 with stage I lung adenocarcinoma. J is TRBJ2-5 and V is TRBV28, with D possibly being TRBD2 (6 bases). The source material was peripheral blood, sampled before any cancer treatment. CDR3 nucleotides: TGTGCCAGCAGTGCCCGACTAGGCCAAGAGACCCAGTACTTC. It codes for CASSARLGQETQYF.